The subject of this entry is one T cell receptor beta chain. Antigen specificity is unknown. CDR1 and CDR2 from the germline V gene are ENHRY and SYGVKD. This CDR3 is 11 amino acids long. V was clipped by 11 bases and J by 3 bases, with 11 bases between them. These data come from a study of cytotoxic CD8 clonotypes in ibrutinib-treated CLL. Study-wide results and caveats: Relative to age-matched healthy donors, clonality at baseline was higher, and it tracked circulating CD8+ T-cell counts. Increased clonality at ibrutinib response gave way to a return toward baseline at progression.

The sequencing depth, 1 in 200,000 to 1 in 1 million T cells, was the target. Here immunoSEQ multiplex PCR was the method, and the copy in TCRdb shows in-frame clones only, minus some. The top ten clones hold about 9.5% of a sample with approximately 40,000 clones, 70% of them seen once. This sequence originates from a human donor with chronic lymphocytic leukemia. The chain employs TRBV10-3 and TRBJ2-7; the D gene is possibly TRBD1 (6 bases). Source: PBMCs, taken at disease progression, from a patient treated with ibrutinib. CDR3 loop: CASRGSYEQYF. Written as DNA, the CDR3 is TGTGCCTCCAGGGGCAGCTACGAGCAGTACTTC.